This T cell receptor (beta chain) derives from a study of T cells in Graves' hyperthyroidism and ophthalmopathy. It was RNA transcripts that yielded the amplified TCR beta CDR3 regions. The study used the HTBI primer set for a first-round RT-PCR of the TCR CDR3. TCRdb reprocessed the multiplex PCR reads via MiXCR and lists one record per CDR3 protein. The table shows around 350,000 distinct CDR3 sequences, with roughly 13% occurring only once. This CDR3 is 15 amino acids long. The germline V gene encodes CDR1 SEHNR and CDR2 FQNEAQ (reference sequence). Trimming removed 3 bases from V and 4 bases from J; junction bases left unmatched: 8.

This sequence joins TRBV7-9 and TRBJ1-2; 7 bases align to TRBD1. Source material: blood. This clonotype originated in a woman aged 18-29 years with Graves' hyperthyroidism. CDR3 sequence reads: CASSFGQVGFYGYTF. Here the CDR3 DNA reads TGTGCCAGCAGCTTTGGACAGGTCGGGTTCTATGGCTACACCTTC.